The 24 T cell receptor beta chains below all came from one sample that was sequenced in a study of metastatic and nonmetastatic thyroid tumors. MiXCR reprocessed the PCR reads for TCRdb. The table records under 20,000 clones, around a sixth of them present only once. Nobody among the patients had been given any treatment before thyroid surgery. Sequences were obtained from blood. Every receptor here comes from a male donor with papillary thyroid cancer or a benign thyroid nodule (not recorded which). Some clones in this sample may be carry-over from other donors' samples.

Many counts were recorded for this clone. The V and J genes are TRBV11-2 and TRBJ2-1; 9 nucleotides align to TRBD2. The CDR3 length is 15 residues. Trimming cost V 1 base and J 3 bases; bases outside gene matches: 1. The V gene's germline CDR1 is SGHAT and CDR2 FQNNGV. CDR3: CASSLGSGSYNEQFF. The CDR3 bases are TGTGCCAGCAGCTTAGGTAGCGGGAGCTACAATGAGCAGTTCTTC. The whole variable domain, remainder taken from reference TRBV11-2 and TRBJ2-1, is EAGVAQSPRYKIIEKRQSVAFWCNPISGHATLYWYQQILGQGPKLLIQFQNNGVVDDSQLPKDRFSAERLKGVDSTLKIQPAKLEDSAVYLCASSLGSGSYNEQFFGPGTRLTVL.

This clone was observed at least ten times. V usage is TRBV5-1 and J usage is TRBJ2-7, with TRBD2 as a possible D gene (7 bases). Germline V gene data show CDR1 as SGHRS and CDR2 as YFSETQ. The CDR3 is made up of 16 amino acids. Trimming stripped 3 bases from V and 0 bases from J, with 16 bases between. DNA of the CDR3: TGCGCCAGCAGCTACCTGGGGGGGGGCAGCTCCTACGAGCAGTACTTC. This encodes CASSYLGGGSSYEQYF.

This clone appeared many times. The CDR3, as DNA: TGTGCCAGCAGGACTAGCGGGAGTCAGAATGAGCAGTTCTTC. It is translated as CASRTSGSQNEQFF. This sequence joins TRBV27 and TRBJ2-1; 12 bases fit TRBD2. J was trimmed by 7 bases and V by 6 bases; bases with no gene match: 4. CDR1 and CDR2 (germline): MNHEY, SMNVEV (reference sequence). This CDR3 has 14 residues.

Points on this clone: This clone may be a read error of a much larger clone one base away. Different DNA sequences within this sample yield the same CDR3. The chain uses TRBV10-3 and TRBJ2-1; 9 nucleotides agree with TRBD2. The CDR3 runs 18 residues. V gave up 0 bases and J gave up 4 bases; unmatched junction bases: 10. The germline gives CDR1 ENHRY, CDR2 SYGVKD. CDR3 region: CAISESETSGTFYNEQFF. The CDR3 coding sequence is TGTGCCATCAGTGAGTCTGAGACTAGCGGAACTTTTTACAATGAGCAGTTCTTC.

In this sample, this clone turned up many times. V and J are TRBV20-1 and TRBJ2-3; 9 positions agree with TRBD2. The CDR3 contains 15 residues. Germline loops: CDR1 DFQATT, CDR2 SNEGSKA (reference sequence). J lost 2 bases, V lost 4 bases, and 7 bases had no gene match. CDR3 nucleotide sequence: TGCAGTGCTATCTTAGCTAGCGGGGTCACAGATACGCAGTATTTT. Protein sequence: CSAILASGVTDTQYF.

This clone appeared many times. The gene calls are TRBV7-2 and TRBJ1-5, with D hard to call. The V gene lost 5 bases and the J gene lost 5 bases, with 10 bases spanning the gap. Germline CDR1 and CDR2: SGHTA and FQGNSA. The CDR3 is 13 residues long. For the CDR3, the DNA is TGTGCCAGCAGCGATGAGCAGGATCAGCCCCAGCATTTT. This translates into CASSDEQDQPQHF.

This clone has ten or more counts. DNA for the CDR3: TGTGCCAGCAGTTTGGGGGGTAATAATTCACCCCTCCACTTT. It specifies CASSLGGNNSPLHF. The chain joins TRBV12-3 or TRBV12-4 to TRBJ1-6, with D tentatively TRBD1 (5 bases). Trimming took 3 bases from V and 5 from J, leaving 8 bases between them. There are 14 residues in the CDR3.

This clone appeared many times. The chain carries TRBV10-3 and TRBJ2-1, with D hard to call. V was cut by 0 bases and J by 6 bases, with 12 bases left in between. Looked up from germline, CDR1 is ENHRY and CDR2 is SYGVKD. This CDR3 contains 15 residues. This chain's CDR3 is CAISESTTVLNEQFF. The CDR3 DNA follows: TGTGCCATCAGTGAGTCGACGACCGTCCTCAATGAGCAGTTCTTC.

The V gene is TRBV20-1, the J gene TRBJ2-7, with 7 bases aligning to TRBD2. Germline V CDR1 and CDR2: DFQATT, SNEGSKA (reference sequence). This CDR3 is built from 16 residues. The V segment lost 6 bases and the J segment 1 base; nucleotides outside the gene matches: 15. The CDR3 reads CSARQGLAVFSYEQYF. CDR3 DNA sequence: TGCAGTGCGAGGCAGGGCCTAGCGGTATTTTCCTACGAGCAGTACTTC.

At least ten counts were recorded for this clone. The rearrangement links TRBV29-1 to TRBJ2-2; 8 nucleotides match TRBD2. The CDR3 length is 15 residues. After removal of 3 bases from V and 4 bases from J, the junction contained 7 bases not matched to a gene. CDR1 and CDR2 from the germline V gene are SQVTM and ANQGSEA. The CDR3 loop is CSVDLAGGPTGELFF. The CDR3 DNA follows: TGCAGCGTTGATCTGGCGGGGGGTCCCACCGGGGAGCTGTTTTTT.

V gene TRBV4-3 combines with J gene TRBJ1-1; 7 bases align to TRBD1. Germline V CDR1 and CDR2: LGHNA, YSLEER. The CDR3 runs to 16 residues. V lost 0 bases and J lost 0; bases outside the gene matches: 4. The CDR3 bases are TGCGCCAGCAGCCAAGAAGGGGGCAGCATGAACACTGAAGCTTTCTTT. Translated, it gives CASSQEGGSMNTEAFF.

This clone was seen repeatedly, ten times or more. The CDR3 reads CASSSNRGSTDTQYF. The CDR3 coding sequence is TGTGCCAGCAGCTCTAACAGGGGAAGCACAGATACGCAGTATTTT. This chain uses TRBV11-2 with TRBJ2-3; 7 nucleotides agree with TRBD1. Germline CDR1 reads SGHAT; CDR2 reads FQNNGV. This CDR3 region has 15 residues. V was clipped by 4 bases and J by 0 bases; unmatched bases: 4.

This clone showed up many times. The J gene is TRBJ2-5, the V gene TRBV20-1; 9 bases map to TRBD2. Germline CDR1 reads DFQATT; CDR2 reads SNEGSKA (reference sequence). The CDR3 is made up of 16 amino acids. With V trimmed by 1 base and J by 5 bases, 11 bases remained unmatched. The CDR3 spells CSARGASGILLETQYF. In DNA form, the CDR3 reads TGCAGTGCTAGAGGGGCTAGCGGGATACTTCTGGAGACCCAGTACTTC.

This clone showed up many times. The chain is built from TRBV5-4 and TRBJ2-7; 7 positions agree with TRBD2. Germline V gene sequence: CDR1 SGHNT, CDR2 YYREEE (reference sequence). Unmatched junction bases numbered 7, after V lost 0 bases and J lost 4 bases. This CDR3 is 15 amino acids long. CDR3 coding DNA: TGTGCCAGCAGCTTGGTGGTAGCGGGTAGATACGAGCAGTACTTC. It specifies CASSLVVAGRYEQYF.

The chain has TRBV30 and TRBJ2-2, with TRBD2 matching over 10 bases. The V gene's germline CDR1 is GTSNPN and CDR2 SVGIG (reference sequence). The CDR3 runs to 15 residues. The ends lost 0 bases at V and 4 bases at J; junction bases unmatched: 2. The CDR3 DNA sequence: TGTGCCTGGAGTGTAACTAGCGGGGCCACCGGGGAGCTGTTTTTT. Protein sequence: CAWSVTSGATGELFF.

The table lists this clone with many counts. This sequence may be a read error, since a much larger clone differs from it by one base. V and J are TRBV6-1 and TRBJ1-3; D possibly corresponds to TRBD1 (5 bases). Germline V gene sequence: CDR1 MNHNS, CDR2 SASEGT. The V end lost 6 bases, the J end lost 2 bases, and 14 bases lay between the germline ends. The CDR3 totals 15 residues. DNA of the CDR3: TGTGCCAGCAGGGAGGACATCTACCCTGGAAACACCATATATTTT. It translates to CASREDIYPGNTIYF.

This clone has ten or more counts. V usage is TRBV25-1 and J usage is TRBJ1-3; D might be TRBD1 (6 bases). Trimming removed 2 bases at V and 3 bases at J, with 11 bases between. Germline CDR1 MGHDK, CDR2 SYGVNS. The CDR3 has 15 amino acids. The CDR3 here is CASSETGSFGNTIYF. CDR3 nucleotides: TGTGCCAGCAGTGAAACAGGGTCCTTTGGAAACACCATATATTTT.

This clone showed up many times. The V call is TRBV30, the J call TRBJ1-3, with unresolved D. The CDR3 runs to 13 residues. Germline CDR1 GTSNPN, CDR2 SVGIG (reference sequence). With 3 bases removed from V and 2 bases from J, the gap between germline ends came to 8 bases. The CDR3 is CAWSLGTGNTIYF. The CDR3, as DNA: TGTGCCTGGAGCCTAGGGACTGGAAACACCATATATTTT.

This clone was recorded many times. CDR3 DNA: TGTGCCAGCAGCTTAGACACGGCACGGAAACATCAGCCCCAGCATTTT. Protein: CASSLDTARKHQPQHF. The V call is TRBV5-4, the J call TRBJ1-5; D gene unclear. The germline V gene has CDR1 SGHNT and CDR2 YYREEE (reference sequence). The CDR3 runs to 16 residues. Trimming removed 2 bases from V and 5 bases from J, with 17 bases in between.

By its share, this clone is medium-sized. The V and J genes are TRBV6-1 and TRBJ2-1, with 10 nucleotides matching TRBD2. V gave up 8 bases and J gave up 7 bases; unmatched junction bases: 11. This CDR3 is built from 15 residues. Germline V gives CDR1 MNHNS, CDR2 SASEGT. CDR3 coding DNA: TGTGCCAGCTCGGAGGCTAGCGGGAGCTGGAATGAGCAGTTCTTC. Its protein product is CASSEASGSWNEQFF.

The chain has TRBV20-1 and TRBJ2-7; D uncertain. Germline lookup yields CDR1 DFQATT and CDR2 SNEGSKA (reference sequence). V lost 6 bases and J lost 4, with 13 bases in between. This CDR3 contains 12 residues. This CDR3 is CSARSDLYEQYF. The CDR3 DNA sequence: TGCAGTGCCAGAAGCGACCTTTACGAGCAGTACTTC.

This clone was recorded a few times. The chain joins TRBV6-2 or TRBV6-3 to TRBJ2-7; 7 nucleotides match TRBD1. The CDR3 loop spans 18 amino acids. V dropped 7 bases and J dropped 10; count of bases not matched to a gene: 28. Germline CDR1 is MNHEY and CDR2 is SVGEGT. The CDR3 region has the DNA TGTGCCAGCACACACCCTTCCTCACGGGCAGGGGGTCTTGGGGACCAGTACTTC. It encodes CASTHPSSRAGGLGDQYF.

The chain recombines TRBV6-2 or TRBV6-3 with TRBJ1-6, with a weak D call TRBD1 (6 bases). The germline V gene has CDR1 MNHEY and CDR2 SVGEGT. This CDR3 has 15 amino acids. V lost 4 bases to trimming and J lost 5 bases, with 12 bases between them. CDR3 protein: CASSSEGGNNSPLHF. CDR3 coding DNA: TGTGCCAGCAGTTCTGAGGGGGGTAATAATTCACCCCTCCACTTT.

This clone is labeled as medium-sized. The V call is TRBV24-1, the J call TRBJ1-2; the D gene is possibly TRBD1 (5 bases). V gave up 3 bases and J gave up 0 bases, with 10 bases separating them. Germline V gene sequence: CDR1 KGHDR, CDR2 SFDVKD. The CDR3 totals 15 residues. The CDR3 DNA follows: TGTGCCACCAGTGATGACAGAGACCCTAACTATGGCTACACCTTC. Amino acid sequence: CATSDDRDPNYGYTF.